One and the same sample provided the 5 T cell receptor beta chains below, sequenced in a study of T cell changes during pregnancy in multiple sclerosis. Repertoires were generated with immunoSEQ multiplex PCR, while TCRdb's copy carries only in-frame clones and drops some. The table has tens of thousands of clones, roughly 91% seen once. This specimen was CD8+ T cells from peripheral blood mononuclear cells, taken in the second trimester of pregnancy. These receptors came from a female donor with multiple sclerosis, enrolled in a pregnancy study.

This chain connects TRBV25-1 to TRBJ2-7, with TRBD1 matching over 7 bases. The V segment lost 5 bases and the J segment 0 bases; nucleotides outside the gene matches: 7. Germline CDR1 reads MGHDK; CDR2 reads SYGVNS. This CDR3 spans 15 amino acids. The CDR3 DNA reads as TGTGCCAGCAGTCCGGACAGGACAGGCTCCTACGAGCAGTACTTC. Protein: CASSPDRTGSYEQYF.

This rearrangement joins TRBV7-8 to TRBJ2-7; 11 bases map to TRBD2. V trimming: 2 bases; J trimming: 5 bases; junction bases outside the gene matches: 11. Germline-derived CDR1 and CDR2 are SGHVS and FQNEAQ. This CDR3 spans 17 amino acids. Written as DNA, the CDR3 is TGTGCCAGCAGCTTATCTAATAGCGGGAGGGCCCTCCACGAGCAGTACTTC. Its protein product is CASSLSNSGRALHEQYF.

The chain is built from TRBV4-1 and TRBJ2-1; TRBD1 agrees at 8 bases. The CDR3 covers 17 residues. Per germline, CDR1 MGHRA and CDR2 YSYEKL. The J segment lost 8 bases and the V segment lost 0 bases, leaving 12 bases of the junction unmatched. The CDR3 sequence is CASSQEDALRGRYEQFF. The CDR3 DNA sequence: TGCGCCAGCAGCCAAGAAGACGCCCTCAGGGGGCGGTATGAGCAGTTCTTC.

The chain's CDR3 is CASSQDTGQGPSGYTF. The CDR3 DNA reads TGCGCCAGCAGCCAAGATACGGGACAAGGCCCTTCGGGCTACACCTTC. The chain joins TRBV4-3 to TRBJ1-2; maybe TRBD1 (6 bases). Trimming removed 0 bases from V and 8 bases from J, with 19 bases in between. Germline assignment: CDR1 LGHNA and CDR2 YSLEER. This CDR3 contains 16 residues.

The chain carries TRBV15 and TRBJ2-1, with unresolved D. Trimming left V 0 bases short and J 6 bases short, with 9 bases between. In germline, CDR1 is LNHNV, CDR2 YYDKDF (reference sequence). The CDR3 length is 14 residues. This CDR3 reads CATSRDLAGNEQFF. CDR3 DNA sequence: TGTGCCACCAGCAGAGATTTGGCTGGCAATGAGCAGTTCTTC.